These T cell receptor beta chains were read from a single sample in a study of identical twins. TCRdb re-derived calls from the 5' RACE reads in MiXCR, one entry per CDR3 protein. This table holds 400,000 or so distinct CDR3 sequences, roughly 9% found once. Sequencing was carried out using naive T cells sorted from blood. These receptors were collected from a woman between 50 and 59 years old in good health. Both conserved end residues are part of each CDR3. Each record gives: V gene, D gene, clone size, J gene, CDR3 protein, CDR3 DNA. D genes are given only for firm matches. Clone size is shown for a subset of rows, as once, few, many or a class of expanded clone.

TRBV5-1,.,few,TRBJ2-3,CASSFSPSQGFSTDTQYF,TGCGCCAGCAGCTTTTCACCGTCACAGGGCTTTAGCACAGATACGCAGTATTTT
TRBV15,TRBD1,few,TRBJ1-2,CATSNPGTGLSYGYTF,TGTGCCACCAGTAACCCCGGGACAGGCCTTTCCTATGGCTACACCTTC
TRBV7-2,.,few,TRBJ2-1,CASSPPAGGGSEQFF,TGTGCCAGCAGCCCTCCGGCCGGGGGAGGTAGTGAGCAGTTCTTC
TRBV12-3/TRBV12-4,.,many,TRBJ1-1,CASKPTPRGALTTEAFF,TGTGCCAGCAAACCAACCCCAAGGGGAGCTTTGACCACTGAAGCTTTCTTT
TRBV12-3/TRBV12-4,.,.,TRBJ2-2,CASSWLRSANTGELFF,TGTGCCAGCAGTTGGTTGCGGTCTGCGAACACCGGGGAGCTGTTTTTT
TRBV6-6,.,few,TRBJ2-4,CASSSGTLAKNIQYF,TGTGCCAGCAGTTCTGGCACCTTAGCCAAAAACATTCAGTACTTC
TRBV29-1,.,few,TRBJ2-7,CSVEQDSYEQYF,TGCAGCGTTGAACAGGACTCCTACGAGCAGTACTTC
TRBV2,TRBD2,few,TRBJ2-1,CASRSGTSPNEQFF,TGTGCCAGCAGGTCCGGGACTAGTCCCAATGAGCAGTTCTTC
TRBV7-6,TRBD2,.,TRBJ2-3,CASSLGVAGETVTDTQYF,TGTGCCAGCAGCTTAGGGGTAGCGGGAGAAACGGTCACAGATACGCAGTATTTT
TRBV7-9,.,.,TRBJ1-1,CASSWGGLAYMNTEAFF,TGTGCCAGCAGCTGGGGGGGTCTGGCTTACATGAACACTGAAGCTTTCTTT
TRBV6-2/TRBV6-3,.,few,TRBJ1-1,CASSPLRGKNTEAFF,TGTGCCAGCAGTCCCCTAAGAGGGAAGAACACTGAAGCTTTCTTT
TRBV5-1,.,.,TRBJ2-5,CASSRRGSSRSYQETQYF,TGCGCCAGCAGCAGGAGGGGCTCTAGCCGCTCGTACCAAGAGACCCAGTACTTC
TRBV3-1,TRBD1,.,TRBJ1-5,CASSQAQGGQPQHF,TGTGCCAGCAGCCAAGCACAGGGGGGCCAGCCCCAGCATTTT
TRBV11-2,TRBD2,.,TRBJ2-1,CASSKTSGSLGGNEQFF,TGTGCCAGCAGCAAAACTAGCGGGAGCCTAGGGGGCAATGAGCAGTTCTTC
TRBV27,.,many,TRBJ2-3,CASSFGRDRSTDTQYF,TGTGCCAGCAGTTTTGGCAGGGATCGGAGCACAGATACGCAGTATTTT
TRBV30,.,.,TRBJ1-1,CAQREGLNTEAFF,TGTGCCCAACGTGAGGGGCTGAACACTGAAGCTTTCTTT
TRBV6-1,TRBD2,many,TRBJ2-2,CASSSRTSGIGDTGELFF,TGTGCCAGCAGTTCGCGGACTAGCGGGATTGGAGACACCGGGGAGCTGTTTTTT
TRBV20-1,TRBD2,.,TRBJ2-1,CSAGRTSGSYNEQFF,TGCAGTGCTGGCCGGACTAGCGGCTCCTACAATGAGCAGTTCTTC
TRBV29-1,.,.,TRBJ2-7,CSVEDRVQYEQYF,TGCAGCGTTGAAGATCGGGTCCAATACGAGCAGTACTTC
TRBV12-3/TRBV12-4,TRBD2,many,TRBJ2-1,CASSPGLGNNEQFF,TGTGCCAGCAGTCCGGGACTAGGCAACAATGAGCAGTTCTTC
TRBV12-3/TRBV12-4,.,.,TRBJ2-1,CASTPIGPTIYEQFF,TGTGCCAGCACCCCGATAGGGCCAACAATTTATGAGCAGTTCTTC
TRBV5-1,TRBD1,many,TRBJ2-7,CASSLEGQGSYEQYF,TGCGCCAGCAGCTTGGAGGGACAGGGGTCCTACGAGCAGTACTTC
TRBV5-1,TRBD1,few,TRBJ1-1,CASSLWHTGGDAEAFF,TGCGCCAGCAGCTTGTGGCACACAGGGGGAGACGCTGAAGCTTTCTTT